This T cell receptor (beta chain) was retrieved from a study of blood T cell repertoires in COVID-19. Study context: In each case, the material was cDNA or gDNA derived from T cells, B-cell-depleted T cells, or PBMCs.

This clone was seen once. The table came from immunoSEQ multiplex PCR; TCRdb's copy has only in-frame clones and leaves some out. The table records a few hundred thousand clones, roughly 90% of them present only once. One Seattle source followed patients from active infection through their disease course. The CDR3 sequence is 15 residues long. Germline V gives CDR1 MNHEY, CDR2 SVGAGI. V was pared by 7 bases and J by 2 bases, with 10 bases of the junction left unmatched. Sequenced input: peripheral blood. This TCR derives from a woman aged 60 to 75 with COVID-19, enrolled during active disease. The chain couples TRBV6-5 to TRBJ1-1, with 7 bases matching TRBD1. The DNA of the CDR3 is TGTGCCAGCACCCGGGCAGGGGGGTTTAACACTGAAGCTTTCTTT. It is translated as CASTRAGGFNTEAFF.